The source of this TCR beta chain is a study of long-term antiretroviral therapy in people with HIV. Looking at the study overall: Earliest sampling preceded the 2015 immediate-ART recommendation by about a decade. Regarding the study as a whole: Clones expanded before ART dominated the repertoire at all time points. Repertoires from HIV showed CDR3 length ranges narrower than those of controls.

Samples were assayed with immunoSEQ v3.0 at survey level. Clones were read by immunoSEQ multiplex PCR, and TCRdb kept only the in-frame ones, dropping some. The sample carries around 16,000 clones, 81% recorded once. CDR3 size: 14 residues. Germline-derived CDR1 and CDR2 are LNHDA and SQIVND (reference sequence). Concerning this clone itself: Its target is not known. A junction end diverges from the germline sequence, so it may reflect a read error.

The V gene is TRBV19, the J gene TRBJ2-7, with a tentative D call TRBD1 (5 bases). The sequencing used unsorted PBMCs, collected 1.2 years before starting antiretroviral therapy. The TCR comes from a young man with HIV. CDR3 amino acids: CASSIGIRGYEQYF. CDR3 nucleotide sequence: TGTGCCAGTAGCATAGGGATTAGGGGATACGAGCAGTACTTC.